This T cell receptor (beta chain) was retrieved from a study of OX40 agonist ivuxolimab in advanced cancers. The overall study: Patients received the agonistic anti-OX40 (CD134) antibody ivuxolimab. The group had a mean age of roughly 56 years, ranged from about 20 to 90, and was 82.7% male.

Generated by immunoSEQ multiplex PCR, the TCRdb table keeps only in-frame clones and is missing some. The data hold some 80,000 clones, with approximately 91% observed a single time. This CDR3 has 14 residues. Germline CDR1 SSHAT, CDR2 FNYEAQ (reference sequence). Worth noting for this clone: Its antigen is unknown. Germline and junction disagree at one end, which may indicate a read error.

Study conclusions and caveats: Average numbers of expanded clones were greater in CD8+ T cells than in CD4+.

The receptor was derived from an adult with an advanced solid tumor such as melanoma, head and neck, liver or kidney cancer. Sequencing used CD4+ or CD8+ T cells sorted from blood, obtained in a trial of the OX40 agonist ivuxolimab. The rearrangement links TRBV7-7 to TRBJ2-1; D is tentatively TRBD1 or TRBD2 (6 bases each). CDR3 amino acids: CASSLGGSSAEQFF. CDR3 DNA: TGTGCTAGCAGCTTAGGGGGGTCTAGCGCTGAGCAGTTCTTC.